The 13 T cell receptor beta chains listed next were all sequenced from one sample in a study of identifying expanded T cells in peripheral blood. Clones were read by immunoSEQ multiplex PCR, and TCRdb kept only the in-frame ones, dropping some. The sample contains roughly 84,000 clones, about 87% of which appear only once. Sequencing was performed on blood. Receptor source: a person between 18 and 69 years old in good health.

The chain combines TRBV6-6 with TRBJ2-7, with 7 bases fitting TRBD2. After removal of 2 bases from V and 1 base from J, the junction contained 8 bases not matched to a gene. CDR1 and CDR2 from the germline V gene are MNHNY and SVGAGI (reference sequence). The CDR3 contains 16 residues. The CDR3 region is CASSYLAGVRSYEQYF. Written as DNA, the CDR3 is TGTGCCAGCAGTTACCTGGCGGGAGTTAGGTCCTACGAGCAGTACTTC.

The genes are TRBV5-1 and TRBJ2-7, with 8 bases identical to TRBD1. The CDR3 is made up of 14 amino acids. Germline loops: CDR1 SGHRS, CDR2 YFSETQ. Germline trimming cut 0 bases from V and 5 bases from J; bases unmatched to any gene: 4. CDR3 nucleotides: TGCGCCAGCAGCTTGGGGACAGGGTCTAACGAGCAGTACTTC. This translates into CASSLGTGSNEQYF. The entire variable domain, with the rest obtained from reference TRBV5-1 and TRBJ2-7, is as follows: KAGVTQTPRYLIKTRGQQVTLSCSPISGHRSVSWYQQTPGQGLQFLFEYFSETQRNKGNFPGRFSGRQFSNSRSEMNVSTLELGDSALYLCASSLGTGSNEQYFGPGTRLTVT.

This rearrangement joins TRBV29-1 to TRBJ1-2; perhaps TRBD1 as D (6 bases). From germline, CDR1 is SQVTM and CDR2 ANQGSEA. The V gene lost 7 bases and the J gene lost 0 bases, with 12 bases spanning the gap. The CDR3 is 13 amino acids. CDR3 region: CSAKTGANYGYTF. CDR3 DNA: TGCAGCGCTAAGACAGGAGCTAACTATGGCTACACCTTC. The full variable domain, completed using reference TRBV29-1 and TRBJ1-2, is SAVISQKPSRDICQRGTSLTIQCQVDSQVTMMFWYRQQPGQSLTLIATANQGSEATYESGFVIDKFPISRPNLTFSTLTVSNMSPEDSSIYLCSAKTGANYGYTFGSGTRLTVV.

The chain combines TRBV7-2 with TRBJ2-7; 7 bases fit TRBD1. J gave up 0 bases and V 5 bases, and 7 bases lay outside the gene matches. Germline V gene lookup returns CDR1 SGHTA and CDR2 FQGNSA. The CDR3 runs to 15 residues. In DNA, the CDR3 is TGTGCCAGCAGCCCCGGGACAGCGAACTCCTACGAGCAGTACTTC. Protein: CASSPGTANSYEQYF.

The rearrangement joins TRBV5-4 to TRBJ2-3; 10 nucleotides match TRBD2. There are 17 residues in the CDR3. V shed 5 bases, J shed 4 bases, and the junction held 13 bases outside the gene matches. Germline V gene sequence: CDR1 SGHNT, CDR2 YYREEE (reference sequence). DNA for the CDR3: TGTGCCAGCAGTTCTAAAGAGCGGGGGGGCGGGCCAGATACGCAGTATTTT. It codes for CASSSKERGGGPDTQYF.

The chain carries TRBV5-4 and TRBJ1-5; D is possibly TRBD1 (6 bases). This CDR3 spans 15 amino acids. The V and J ends lost 1 base and 5 bases respectively, with 13 bases between them. Per germline, CDR1 SGHNT and CDR2 YYREEE (reference sequence). CDR3 in amino acids: CASSLQGKEYQPQHF. CDR3 bases: TGTGCCAGCAGCTTGCAGGGGAAGGAGTATCAGCCCCAGCATTTT.

This clone came up once. The chain recombines TRBV2 with TRBJ2-1, with a tentative D call TRBD2 (5 bases). The V end was cut by 7 bases, the J end by 3 bases, with 22 bases between. Per the germline V gene, CDR1 is SNHLY and CDR2 is FYNNEI. The CDR3 covers 17 residues. CDR3 sequence reads: CASTPSRGSFGYNEQFF. CDR3 nucleotide sequence: TGTGCCAGCACGCCTAGCCGCGGGTCGTTTGGCTACAATGAGCAGTTCTTC.

This clone was seen more than once but under ten times. The V call is TRBV5-1, the J call TRBJ1-4; D not certain. The ends were cut back, 1 base at V and 8 bases at J, with 9 bases in the middle. This CDR3 comprises 13 residues. Germline CDR1 is SGHRS and CDR2 is YFSETQ. CDR3 sequence: CASSLSTQEKLFF. CDR3 DNA sequence: TGCGCCAGCAGCTTGAGCACTCAGGAAAAACTGTTTTTT.

This chain joins TRBV21-1 and TRBJ1-5. TRBV21-1 has pseudogene status. The CDR3 spans 15 residues. The CDR3: CASIPPGGANQPQHF. The CDR3 DNA is TGTGCCAGCATCCCTCCGGGGGGGGCCAATCAGCCCCAGCATTTT.

Written as DNA, the CDR3 is TGTGCCAGCAGCTCCCAGGGAGACACTGAAGCTTTCTTT. Protein product: CASSSQGDTEAFF. This chain uses TRBV7-2 with TRBJ1-1; possibly TRBD1 for D (5 bases). The V end was cut by 4 bases, the J end by 3 bases, with 9 bases between. Germline values: CDR1 SGHTA, CDR2 FQGNSA. The CDR3 is made up of 13 amino acids.

The chain recombines TRBV5-1 with TRBJ1-5; possible D gene TRBD1, 5 bases. Trimming cost V 1 base and J 9 bases, with 17 bases left between them. The CDR3 loop spans 15 amino acids. Germline V gene lookup returns CDR1 SGHRS and CDR2 YFSETQ. The CDR3 sequence: CASSLRQSLGRPQHF. CDR3 nucleotide sequence: TGCGCCAGCAGCTTGAGACAGAGTTTGGGGCGGCCCCAGCATTTT.

There are a few counts of this clone. This rearrangement joins TRBV2 to TRBJ2-3, with D perhaps given as TRBD1 or TRBD2 (5 bases each). V lost 8 bases and J lost 2, with 14 bases in between. Looked up from germline, CDR1 is SNHLY and CDR2 is FYNNEI. The length of the CDR3 is 14 residues. The CDR3 nucleotides read TGTGCCAGCGGGGACGGCGGTAACACAGATACGCAGTATTTT. Its translation is CASGDGGNTDTQYF. The full variable domain, rest sourced from reference TRBV2 and TRBJ2-3, is EPEVTQTPSHQVTQMGQEVILRCVPISNHLYFYWYRQILGQKVEFLVSFYNNEISEKSEIFDDQFSVERPDGSNFTLKIRSTKLEDSAMYFCASGDGGNTDTQYFGPGTRLTVL.

This chain links TRBV7-9 with TRBJ1-2; no definite D call. The germline gives CDR1 SEHNR, CDR2 FQNEAQ (reference sequence). This CDR3 comprises 16 residues. V was cut by 5 bases and J by 0 bases, with 16 bases left in between. The CDR3, as DNA: TGTGCCAGCAGCACCGGAGGCCTTACCGCTAACTATGGCTACACCTTC. Translation: CASSTGGLTANYGYTF.